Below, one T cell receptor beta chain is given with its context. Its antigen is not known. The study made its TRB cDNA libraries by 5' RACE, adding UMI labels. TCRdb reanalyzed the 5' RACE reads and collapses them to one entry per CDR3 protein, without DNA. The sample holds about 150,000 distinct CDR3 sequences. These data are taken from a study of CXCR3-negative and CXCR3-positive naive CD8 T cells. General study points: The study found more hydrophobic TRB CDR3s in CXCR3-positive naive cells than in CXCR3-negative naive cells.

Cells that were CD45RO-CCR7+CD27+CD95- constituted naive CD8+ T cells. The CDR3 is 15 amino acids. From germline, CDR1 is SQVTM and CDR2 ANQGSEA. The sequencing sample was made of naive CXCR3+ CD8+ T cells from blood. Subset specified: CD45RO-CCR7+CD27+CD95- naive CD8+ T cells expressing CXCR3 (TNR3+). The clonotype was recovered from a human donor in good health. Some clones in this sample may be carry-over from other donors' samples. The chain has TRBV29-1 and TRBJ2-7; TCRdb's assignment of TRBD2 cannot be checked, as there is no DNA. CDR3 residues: CSVWTSGSASYEQYF.